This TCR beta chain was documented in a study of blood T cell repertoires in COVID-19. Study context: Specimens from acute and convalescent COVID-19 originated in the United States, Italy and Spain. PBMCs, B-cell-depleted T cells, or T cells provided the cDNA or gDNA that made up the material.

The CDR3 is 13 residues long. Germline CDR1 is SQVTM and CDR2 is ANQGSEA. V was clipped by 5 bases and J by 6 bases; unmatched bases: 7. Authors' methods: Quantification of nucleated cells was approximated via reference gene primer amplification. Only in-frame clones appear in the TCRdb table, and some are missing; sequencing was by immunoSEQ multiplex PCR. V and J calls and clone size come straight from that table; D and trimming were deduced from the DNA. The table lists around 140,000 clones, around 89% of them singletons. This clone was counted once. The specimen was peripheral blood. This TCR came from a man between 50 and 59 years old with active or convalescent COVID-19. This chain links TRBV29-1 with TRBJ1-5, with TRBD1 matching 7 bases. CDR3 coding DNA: TGCAGCGTTCTAACAGGGGAGCGTCAGCCCCAGCATTTT. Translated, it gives CSVLTGERQPQHF.